The TCR beta chain described here comes from a study of T-cell reconstitution after alpha-beta-depleted transplantation in children. Whole-study results and caveats: T cells produced anew were the main source of T-cell counts and diversity one year after transplant.

This clonotype has only a few counts. Its antigen is unidentified. For TCRbeta, the library was prepared with unique molecular identifiers. MiXCR was run by TCRdb on the PCR reads, yielding one entry per CDR3 protein. The repertoire holds about 250,000 distinct CDR3 sequences, with roughly a quarter as singletons. This CDR3 has 12 residues. Trimming stripped 6 bases from V and 9 bases from J, with 12 bases between. Here the sequenced sample was PBMCs, mostly from graft donor cells, taken 360 days after TCRalphabeta/CD19-depleted stem cell transplant. The receptor was isolated from a female patient aged 2-10 years who had a stem cell transplant for congenital amegakaryocytic thrombocytopenia, so the T cells may come from the graft donor. The chain is built from TRBV12-3 or TRBV12-4 and TRBJ2-1; D remains unclear. CDR3 in amino acids: CASSTLKVEQFF. CDR3 sequence (DNA): TGTGCCAGCAGCACCTTGAAGGTTGAGCAGTTCTTC.